The 27 T cell receptor beta chains in this list originate from one sample, sequenced in a study of OX40 agonist ivuxolimab in advanced cancers. The assay was immunoSEQ multiplex PCR, and TCRdb's table has in-frame clones only and misses some. The data contain fewer than 65,000 clones, approximately 87% of them singletons. This material consisted of CD4+ or CD8+ T cells sorted from blood, taken in a trial of the OX40 agonist ivuxolimab. These receptor sequences come from an adult with an advanced solid tumor such as melanoma, head and neck, liver or kidney cancer.

The rearrangement links TRBV27 to TRBJ1-1; the D is unclear. Germline V lookup: CDR1 MNHEY, CDR2 SMNVEV (reference sequence). V lost 2 bases and J 1 base, leaving 5 bases between the germline ends. This CDR3 is built from 13 residues. In nucleotides, the CDR3 is TGTGCCAGCAGTTTAGTGCCGAACACTGAAGCTTTCTTT. It encodes CASSLVPNTEAFF.

The rearrangement joins TRBV6-6 to TRBJ2-1; tentatively, D is TRBD1 (5 bases). Germline V gene data show CDR1 as MNHNY and CDR2 as SVGAGI (reference sequence). CDR3 size: 16 residues. V lost 4 bases, J lost 0 bases, and 13 bases lay in between. CDR3 coding DNA: TGTGCCAGCAGTTTCCGACAGCTCCTCTCCTACAATGAGCAGTTCTTC. Its translation is CASSFRQLLSYNEQFF.

Concerning this clone itself: The sample carries other DNA sequences with the same CDR3. This chain connects TRBV5-1 to TRBJ1-1; 7 bases match TRBD1. CDR3 size: 14 residues. J lost 1 base, V lost 4 bases, and 4 bases had no gene match. Per germline, CDR1 SGHRS and CDR2 YFSETQ. CDR3 nucleotides: TGCGCCAGCAGCCTGGACAGGCCGAACACTGAAGCTTTCTTT. Translation: CASSLDRPNTEAFF.

The J gene is TRBJ1-6, the V gene TRBV6-6; maybe TRBD1 (5 bases). The germline CDR1 and CDR2 sequences are MNHNY and SVGAGI (reference sequence). The V and J ends lost 6 bases and 11 bases respectively, with 14 bases between them. This CDR3 spans 13 amino acids. The CDR3: CASSYGLTAPLHF. The CDR3 nucleotides read TGTGCCAGCAGCTACGGCCTGACAGCACCCCTCCACTTT.

The chain employs TRBV10-2 and TRBJ2-3, with a tentative D call TRBD2 (5 bases). Trimming cost V 11 bases and J 0 bases, with 6 bases left between them. The CDR3 loop spans 11 amino acids. From germline, CDR1 is WSHSY and CDR2 SAAADI. As DNA, the CDR3 is TGCGCCGGGAGTAGCACAGATACGCAGTATTTT. Its protein is CAGSSTDTQYF.

The J gene is TRBJ2-3, the V gene TRBV19; TRBD1 matches at 9 bases. Germline trimming cut 3 bases from V and 1 base from J; bases unmatched to any gene: 5. The V gene's germline CDR1 is LNHDA and CDR2 SQIVND (reference sequence). This CDR3 contains 16 residues. The CDR3 DNA sequence: TGTGCCAGTAGTATTCTTAGGACAGGGGGCACAGATACGCAGTATTTT. Protein sequence: CASSILRTGGTDTQYF. The whole variable domain, remainder taken from reference TRBV19 and TRBJ2-3, is DGGITQSPKYLFRKEGQNVTLSCEQNLNHDAMYWYRQDPGQGLRLIYYSQIVNDFQKGDIAEGYSVSREKKESFPLTVTSAQKNPTAFYLCASSILRTGGTDTQYFGPGTRLTVL.

This chain links TRBV7-2 with TRBJ1-5; D ambiguous. Germline assignment: CDR1 SGHTA and CDR2 FQGNSA. The CDR3 consists of 14 residues. Between the trimmed V and J ends, which lost 1 base and 10 bases, there was a span of 14 bases. The DNA for the CDR3 is TGTGCCAGCAGCTTAGGCATCTCGATCAGCCCCCAGCATTTT. This codes for CASSLGISISPQHF.

CDR3 nucleotide sequence: TGTGCCTGGAGTGCCACGACAGGCTACAATCAGCCCCAGCATTTT. Residues: CAWSATTGYNQPQHF. The rearrangement uses TRBV30 and TRBJ1-5; TRBD1 is a possible D gene (6 bases). The V gene lost 1 base and the J gene lost 3 bases, with 13 bases spanning the gap. The CDR3 length is 15 residues. Germline CDR1 and CDR2: GTSNPN and SVGIG (reference sequence).

The chain joins TRBV5-4 to TRBJ1-5; the D gene is possibly TRBD1 (6 bases). Per germline, CDR1 SGHNT and CDR2 YYREEE (reference sequence). Trimming left V 0 bases short and J 4 bases short, with 11 bases between. CDR3 size: 15 residues. CDR3 DNA: TGTGCCAGCAGCTTGGCCGGGGGCAGTAATCAGCCCCAGCATTTT. The encoded protein is CASSLAGGSNQPQHF.

This chain uses TRBV9 with TRBJ1-2; tentative D call: TRBD1 (6 bases). Between the trimmed V and J ends, which lost 0 bases and 8 bases, there was a span of 17 bases. Germline-derived CDR1 and CDR2 are SGDLS and YYNGEE. This CDR3 spans 15 amino acids. Here the CDR3 reads CASSVATTWTEGYTF. CDR3 sequence (DNA): TGTGCCAGCAGCGTAGCTACGACGTGGACAGAAGGCTACACCTTC.

The chain recombines TRBV11-3 with TRBJ2-1, with 7 bases identical to TRBD1. V lost 5 bases, J lost 4 bases, and 8 bases stayed unmatched. The CDR3 sequence is 15 residues long. Germline assignment: CDR1 SGHNT and CDR2 YENEEA. The CDR3, as DNA: TGTGCCAGCAGCCCCAAAGGGACAGCATACAATGAGCAGTTCTTC. This translates into CASSPKGTAYNEQFF.

The gene calls are TRBV6-4 and TRBJ2-1, with 12 positions matching TRBD2. There are 13 residues in the CDR3. Germline loops: CDR1 MRHNA, CDR2 SNTAGT. J gave up 14 bases and V 10 bases, and 12 bases lay outside the gene matches. CDR3 in amino acids: CATRGTSGHEEFF. The CDR3 DNA is TGTGCCACCCGGGGGACTAGCGGGCACGAAGAGTTCTTC.

As concerns this clone: At one end the junction does not follow the germline gene, possibly because of a read error. The rearrangement links TRBV7-7 to TRBJ2-1; 7 bases fit TRBD1. This CDR3 comprises 13 residues. Germline-derived CDR1 and CDR2 are SSHAT and FNYEAQ (reference sequence). CDR3 sequence: CASSSLQGNEQFF. CDR3 nucleotides: TGTGCTAGCAGCTCACTACAGGGGAATGAGCAGTTCTTC.

On this clone itself: A junction boundary mismatches the germline segment, possibly from a read error. CDR3 in amino acids: CASTSQGPGANVLTF. The CDR3 DNA is TGTGCTAGCACCAGCCAGGGGCCTGGGGCCAACGTCCTGACTTTC. The chain recombines TRBV7-7 with TRBJ2-6; the D gene is possibly TRBD1 (6 bases). Germline V gene lookup returns CDR1 SSHAT and CDR2 FNYEAQ (reference sequence). The CDR3 sequence is 15 residues long.

The rearrangement joins TRBV11-2 to TRBJ2-1, with 7 positions matching TRBD2. Germline values: CDR1 SGHAT, CDR2 FQNNGV. The CDR3 contains 13 residues. J was trimmed by 5 bases and V by 7 bases; bases with no gene match: 5. Here the CDR3 DNA reads TGTGCCAGCACCGGGGGGAGGCACAATGAGCAGTTCTTC. This encodes CASTGGRHNEQFF.

CDR3 sequence reads: CASSSGMERGETQYF. The CDR3 DNA reads TGTGCCAGCAGCTCCGGGATGGAAAGGGGAGAGACCCAGTACTTC. This chain connects TRBV7-9 to TRBJ2-5; possibly TRBD1 or TRBD2 for D (5 bases each). The CDR3 sequence is 15 residues long. The V gene lost 4 bases and the J gene lost 4 bases, with 16 bases spanning the gap. Germline CDR1 reads SEHNR; CDR2 reads FQNEAQ (reference sequence). The variable domain in full, with the rest retrieved from reference TRBV7-9 and TRBJ2-5, is DTGVSQNPRHKITKRGQNVTFRCDPISEHNRLYWYRQTLGQGPEFLTYFQNEAQLEKSRLLSDRFSAERPKGSFSTLEIQRTEQGDSAMYLCASSSGMERGETQYFGPGTRLLVL.

The gene calls are TRBV7-9 and TRBJ2-1; 14 nucleotides agree with TRBD2. The CDR3 sequence is 16 residues long. J lost 6 bases, V lost 3 bases, and 4 bases had no gene match. Germline V gives CDR1 SEHNR, CDR2 FQNEAQ (reference sequence). The DNA of the CDR3 is TGTGCCAGCAGCTTTACCGGACTAGCGGGGGGCAATGAGCAGTTCTTC. Residues: CASSFTGLAGGNEQFF.

This chain connects TRBV6-5 to TRBJ2-7; 11 nucleotides match TRBD2. There are 15 residues in the CDR3. CDR1 and CDR2 (germline): MNHEY, SVGAGI. V shed 4 bases and J 1 base; nucleotides not matched to a gene: 3. The DNA of the CDR3 is TGTGCCAGCAGTTCTATAGCGGGAGGGTCCTACGAGCAGTACTTC. Amino acids: CASSSIAGGSYEQYF.

The chain has TRBV19 and TRBJ1-5; D gene ambiguous. The CDR3 totals 14 residues. The V end was cut by 6 bases, the J end by 0 bases, with 9 bases between. Germline V lookup: CDR1 LNHDA, CDR2 SQIVND (reference sequence). The CDR3 loop is CASRVSDSNQPQHF. The CDR3 nucleotides are TGTGCCAGTAGAGTGTCGGATAGCAATCAGCCCCAGCATTTT.

The chain links TRBV18 to TRBJ2-5, with 8 bases aligning to TRBD1. CDR1 is KGHSH, CDR2 LQKENI, per germline. V trimming: 5 bases; J trimming: 3 bases; junction bases outside the gene matches: 2. The CDR3 runs 13 residues. CDR3: CASSGGQEETQYF. CDR3 DNA sequence: TGTGCCAGCTCAGGGGGACAGGAAGAGACCCAGTACTTC. The full variable domain, its missing parts supplied by reference TRBV18 and TRBJ2-5, is NAGVMQNPRHLVRRRGQEARLRCSPMKGHSHVYWYRQLPEEGLKFMVYLQKENIIDESGMPKERFSAEFPKEGPSILRIQQVVRGDSAAYFCASSGGQEETQYFGPGTRLLVL.

The count of this clone is one. The chain combines TRBV25-1 with TRBJ1-2, with 11 bases that match TRBD1. J lost 4 bases, V lost 6 bases, and 10 bases had no gene match. The germline gives CDR1 MGHDK, CDR2 SYGVNS. The CDR3 extends over 16 amino acids. CDR3 DNA sequence: TGTGCCAGCAGGGAAACCGGGACAGGGGGGTTCTATGGCTACACCTTC. Translated, it gives CASRETGTGGFYGYTF.

This rearrangement joins TRBV7-2 to TRBJ2-5, with 7 positions matching TRBD2. The germline gives CDR1 SGHTA, CDR2 FQGNSA. Trimming took 1 base from V and 1 from J; bases not matched to a gene: 9. This CDR3 contains 17 residues. CDR3 DNA: TGTGCCAGCAGCTTAGACCCCACTAGCGTGATCCAAGAGACCCAGTACTTC. Protein sequence: CASSLDPTSVIQETQYF.

CDR3 DNA: TGTGCCAGCAGAGACCGGACAAATATCTACGAGCAGTACTTC. This sequence encodes CASRDRTNIYEQYF. The genes are TRBV5-5 and TRBJ2-7, with D perhaps TRBD1 (5 bases). V dropped 5 bases and J dropped 3 bases, with 15 bases sitting between them. CDR1 and CDR2 (germline): SGHKS, YYEKEE (reference sequence). The CDR3 has 14 amino acids.

The chain employs TRBV19 and TRBJ2-7, with D possibly TRBD2 on 5 matching bases. Germline CDR1 reads LNHDA; CDR2 reads SQIVND (reference sequence). This CDR3 comprises 15 residues. V gave up 7 bases and J gave up 3 bases, with 19 bases separating them. The CDR3 sequence is CASKVRHFEGYEQYF. CDR3 nucleotides: TGTGCCAGTAAGGTGAGACATTTCGAGGGCTACGAGCAGTACTTC.

The chain links TRBV10-1 to TRBJ2-1; D might be TRBD1 (6 bases). This CDR3 has 16 amino acids. In germline, CDR1 is WNHNN, CDR2 SYGVQD (reference sequence). V lost 0 bases to trimming and J lost 7 bases, with 16 bases between them. Written as DNA, the CDR3 is TGCGCCAGCAGTGAGTCTTGGGGGCCCTACCTAAATGAGCAGTTCTTC. Its protein product is CASSESWGPYLNEQFF.

This clone was counted a few times. The same CDR3 arises from other DNA sequences in this sample as well. The rearrangement uses TRBV18 and TRBJ1-5; unclear D gene. The CDR3 spans 13 residues. The germline V gene has CDR1 KGHSH and CDR2 LQKENI. The ends were cut back, 5 bases at V and 0 bases at J, with 5 bases in the middle. CDR3 DNA: TGTGCCAGCTCAGGAGATAGCAATCAGCCCCAGCATTTT. Its translation: CASSGDSNQPQHF.

The chain is built from TRBV2 and TRBJ2-7, with D perhaps given as TRBD1 or TRBD2 (7 bases each). This CDR3 has 14 amino acids. Trimming removed 3 bases from V and 1 base from J, with 10 bases in between. CDR1 and CDR2 (germline): SNHLY, FYNNEI. CDR3 in DNA: TGTGCCAGCAGTGACAGGGGGGGTTCCTACGAGCAGTACTTC. Its translation: CASSDRGGSYEQYF.